This TCR beta chain is drawn from a study of cytomegalovirus exposure and HLA in healthy donors. Notes on this clone: Its antigen is not known.

V shed 0 bases, J shed 2 bases, and the junction held 5 bases outside the gene matches. Germline values: CDR1 GTSNPN, CDR2 SVGIG (reference sequence). This CDR3 region has 16 residues. General study findings and limits: Reported results showed that the classifier diagnosed cytomegalovirus status with high specificity and sensitivity. Available immune exposure information covered CMV serostatus only. In a later analysis, TCR beta V- and J-gene trimming was associated with a missense DCLRE1C variant. Most TCR beta V segments were productive about 90% or about 30% of the time in an earlier analysis.

It was with 60 Vbeta and 13 Jbeta primers that the PCR ran. Libraries were prepared by immunoSEQ multiplex PCR; TCRdb keeps only in-frame clonotypes and omits some of them. Of approximately 190,000 clones listed, around 73% are singletons. The source material was PBMCs. The clonotype was recovered from a woman aged 25-40 years in good health and CMV-seropositive. V gene TRBV30 combines with J gene TRBJ2-1, with TRBD2 matching 9 bases. As DNA, the CDR3 is TGTGCCTGGAGTGTGCGGGGGGGCTTGGCCTACAATGAGCAGTTCTTC. Amino acids: CAWSVRGGLAYNEQFF.